These T cell receptor beta chains were read from a single sample in a study of shared clonotypes between healthy human individuals. The protocol was immunoSEQ multiplex PCR, while the TCRdb copy is restricted to in-frame clones and leaves out a portion. The sample records about 700,000 clones, about 92% being singletons. Input material: naive CD8+ T cells sorted from blood. The receptors were gathered from a man aged 30-40 years in good health. Both conserved end residues are part of each CDR3. D genes are given only for firm matches. Part of the rows lack a size; the others show once, few, many or a class for expanded clones.

j_call	v_call	d_call	clone_size	cdr3_nt	cdr3_aa
TRBJ2-1	TRBV19	TRBD2	.	TGTGCCAGTAGTATAGGACTAGCGGGATACAATGAGCAGTTCTTC	CASSIGLAGYNEQFF
TRBJ2-2	TRBV9	.	.	TGTGCCAGCAGCGTAGCCAGGGGCACCGGGGAGCTGTTTTTT	CASSVARGTGELFF
TRBJ2-7	TRBV7-9	.	.	TGTGCCAGCAGCTTAACCTTCAGAACGCTTAAAGACTACGAGCAGTACTTC	CASSLTFRTLKDYEQYF
TRBJ2-6	TRBV30	.	.	TGTGCCTGGAAAGAGTATGGGGGCCCCTCTGGGGCCAACGTCCTGACTTTC	CAWKEYGGPSGANVLTF
TRBJ2-1	TRBV6-6	.	.	TGTGCCAGCAGTTACTCATTAGAGCGAACGAATGAGCAGTTCTTC	CASSYSLERTNEQFF
TRBJ1-1	TRBV4-1	.	few	TGCGCCAGCAGCCTCGATATATTCTCGGCGAACACTGAAGCTTTCTTT	CASSLDIFSANTEAFF
TRBJ2-7	TRBV14	.	.	TGTGCCAGCAGCCAAGAACACTACGAGCAGTACTTC	CASSQEHYEQYF
TRBJ1-4	TRBV7-9	TRBD1	.	TGTGCCAGCAGCTTAATTGAACAGGGGGAAGTGGAAAAACTGTTTTTT	CASSLIEQGEVEKLFF
TRBJ1-1	TRBV7-9	.	once	TGTGCCAGCAGCTTACCGGTCCTTGAGGACACTGAAGCTTTCTTT	CASSLPVLEDTEAFF
TRBJ2-3	TRBV9	.	few	TGTGCCAGCAGCGTAGGGGACACAGATACGCAGTATTTT	CASSVGDTDTQYF
TRBJ1-2	TRBV5-1	.	.	TGCGCCAGCAGCTTGGGGACAAACTATGGCTACACCTTC	CASSLGTNYGYTF
TRBJ2-7	TRBV7-9	TRBD1	.	TGTGCCAGCAGCTCCCGGGACAGGGACCACGAGCAGTACTTC	CASSSRDRDHEQYF
TRBJ2-1	TRBV6-6	.	.	TGTGCCAGCAGCTCGGACGACGGCGGCAATGAGCAGTTCTTC	CASSSDDGGNEQFF
TRBJ2-7	TRBV7-9	.	.	TGTGCCAGCACCACCTTAGGCATCTCCTACGAGCAGTACTTC	CASTTLGISYEQYF